The rows below give T cell receptor beta chains drawn from one sample of a study of T cells after yellow fever vaccination. TCRdb itself ran the 5' RACE reads through MiXCR, one entry per CDR3 protein. The sample shows about 260,000 distinct CDR3 sequences, about 5.2% of them seen only once. The starting material was CD4+ T cells sorted from PBMCs, obtained on the day of the yellow fever booster vaccination. The receptors here all came from a young man who received the YFV17D yellow fever vaccine. Both conserved end residues are part of each CDR3. The D gene is left open where the match is weak. Where a row states a size, it is once, few, many or the class of an expanded clone; other rows omit it.

d_gene	abundance	v_gene	j_gene	CDR3aa	CDR3nt
TRBD1	many	TRBV5-1	TRBJ1-1	CASSLARQGSEAFF	TGCGCCAGCAGCTTGGCTCGACAGGGGAGTGAAGCTTTCTTT
TRBD1	many	TRBV6-2/TRBV6-3	TRBJ1-2	CASSYPDYRDSFYGYTF	TGTGCCAGCAGTTACCCAGATTACAGGGACAGCTTCTATGGCTACACCTTC
NA	many	TRBV12-3/TRBV12-4	TRBJ2-7	CASSFSDRRAEQYF	TGTGCCAGCAGTTTTTCCGACAGGAGGGCCGAGCAGTACTTC
TRBD1	few	TRBV7-9	TRBJ2-3	CASSGPVGDRALTDTQYF	TGTGCCAGCAGCGGACCGGTGGGGGACAGGGCCCTCACAGATACGCAGTATTTT
TRBD2	few	TRBV29-1	TRBJ2-3	CSVKGLAGGADTQYF	TGCAGCGTTAAAGGGCTGGCGGGGGGGGCAGATACGCAGTATTTT
NA	many	TRBV12-3/TRBV12-4	TRBJ1-1	CASSLRAEEAFF	TGTGCCAGCAGTTTACGAGCAGAAGAAGCTTTCTTT
NA	few	TRBV28	TRBJ1-6	CASTESASPLHF	TGTGCCAGCACCGAAAGCGCTTCACCCCTCCACTTT
NA	few	TRBV2	TRBJ1-2	CASTMDSSYGYTF	TGTGCCAGCACCATGGACAGCTCCTATGGCTACACCTTC
TRBD2	NA	TRBV4-3	TRBJ2-3	CASSQDWGLAGGADTQYF	TGCGCCAGCAGCCAAGATTGGGGGCTAGCGGGGGGCGCAGATACGCAGTATTTT
NA	NA	TRBV18	TRBJ1-1	CASSPLGGSTAEAFF	TGTGCCAGCTCACCATTAGGCGGGTCCACCGCTGAAGCTTTCTTT
TRBD1	NA	TRBV7-9	TRBJ2-7	CASSLPQGTGSYEQYF	TGTGCCAGCAGCCTACCCCAGGGGACAGGATCCTACGAGCAGTACTTC
NA	few	TRBV5-5	TRBJ2-7	CASSLGPGAQYYEQYF	TGTGCCAGCAGCCTCGGACCGGGGGCCCAGTACTACGAGCAGTACTTC
NA	few	TRBV7-2	TRBJ1-2	CASSRPAEGYGYTF	TGTGCCAGCTCTAGACCCGCGGAGGGCTATGGCTACACCTTC
TRBD1	NA	TRBV19	TRBJ2-6	CASSALQGAASGANVLTF	TGTGCCAGTAGTGCCCTCCAGGGGGCCGCATCTGGGGCCAACGTCCTGACTTTC
TRBD1	few	TRBV18	TRBJ2-5	CASSPVTGSGETQYF	TGTGCCAGCTCACCAGTGACAGGGTCGGGGGAGACCCAGTACTTC
TRBD1	NA	TRBV18	TRBJ2-2	CASSRDRETTGELFF	TGTGCCAGCTCCCGAGACAGGGAAACCACCGGGGAGCTGTTTTTT
TRBD1	many	TRBV29-1	TRBJ2-5	CSGGQEETQYF	TGCAGCGGGGGACAGGAAGAGACCCAGTACTTC
NA	many	TRBV7-2	TRBJ2-3	CASSLRADTQYF	TGTGCCAGCAGCCTCCGGGCAGATACGCAGTATTTT
NA	many	TRBV24-1	TRBJ2-1	CATSDLIDNEQFF	TGTGCCACCAGTGACCTGATTGACAATGAGCAGTTCTTC
TRBD1	many	TRBV5-5	TRBJ1-2	CASSLSGGGYTF	TGTGCCAGCAGCTTGTCAGGGGGCGGCTACACCTTC
NA	few	TRBV12-3/TRBV12-4	TRBJ1-2	CASQSTGLYGYTF	TGTGCCAGCCAGTCGACAGGTCTTTATGGCTACACCTTC
TRBD1	NA	TRBV20-1	TRBJ1-4	CSATDRGREKLFF	TGCAGTGCTACCGACAGGGGGCGGGAAAAACTGTTTTTT
NA	few	TRBV4-2	TRBJ1-6	CASSQDVRDNSPLHF	TGTGCCAGCAGCCAAGATGTCCGGGATAATTCACCCCTCCACTTT
NA	NA	TRBV20-1	TRBJ2-2	CSARAGELFF	TGCAGTGCTAGAGCCGGGGAGCTGTTTTTT
NA	few	TRBV19	TRBJ2-1	CASSTGRGNAFLDEQFF	TGTGCCAGTAGTACCGGACGGGGGAACGCGTTTTTAGATGAGCAGTTCTTC
NA	many	TRBV10-3	TRBJ2-1	CAISLSGEQFF	TGTGCCATCAGTCTCAGCGGTGAGCAGTTCTTC
NA	NA	TRBV28	TRBJ2-2	CASTSRDRMNTGELFF	TGTGCCAGCACCTCCCGTGACAGGATGAACACCGGGGAGCTGTTTTTT
TRBD1	few	TRBV6-2/TRBV6-3	TRBJ1-5	CASSPGQGFAQPQHF	TGTGCCAGCAGCCCGGGACAGGGGTTTGCTCAGCCCCAGCATTTT
TRBD2	many	TRBV9	TRBJ2-5	CASSSAGLAGYGETQYF	TGTGCCAGCAGCTCAGCGGGACTAGCGGGATATGGAGAGACCCAGTACTTC
NA	many	TRBV4-1	TRBJ2-1	CASSQDFRGNEQFF	TGCGCCAGCAGCCAAGATTTTCGGGGGAATGAGCAGTTCTTC
NA	NA	TRBV4-1	TRBJ1-2	CASSRHEATRYYGYTF	TGCGCCAGCAGCCGGCATGAGGCGACCCGGTACTATGGCTACACCTTC
NA	many	TRBV7-2	TRBJ1-2	CASSPRGQLGYTF	TGTGCCAGCAGCCCCCGAGGGCAGCTCGGCTACACCTTC
TRBD1	many	TRBV7-2	TRBJ1-5	CASSRQGPQPQHF	TGTGCCAGCAGCCGACAGGGACCTCAGCCCCAGCATTTT
NA	NA	TRBV20-1	TRBJ1-5	CSARVGQTSNQPQHF	TGCAGTGCTAGAGTGGGGCAGACTAGCAATCAGCCCCAGCATTTT
TRBD1	many	TRBV5-1	TRBJ2-2	CASSLPPGQGAAGELFF	TGCGCCAGCAGCTTGCCCCCCGGACAGGGGGCGGCCGGGGAGCTGTTTTTT
NA	many	TRBV7-9	TRBJ2-6	CASSLVVSGANVLTF	TGTGCCAGCAGCTTAGTGGTCTCTGGGGCCAACGTCCTGACTTTC
NA	NA	TRBV18	TRBJ2-3	CASSPRGSWRDTQYF	TGTGCCAGCTCACCGAGAGGGTCCTGGAGGGATACGCAGTATTTT
NA	many	TRBV29-1	TRBJ1-1	CSAGLQPNTEAFF	TGCAGCGCAGGGCTACAGCCGAACACTGAAGCTTTCTTT
TRBD2	many	TRBV6-2/TRBV6-3	TRBJ2-7	CASRPTSGHSYEQYF	TGTGCCAGCAGGCCCACTAGCGGGCACTCCTACGAGCAGTACTTC
NA	many	TRBV4-2	TRBJ1-1	CASSGAGTEAFF	TGTGCCAGCAGCGGGGCAGGCACTGAAGCTTTCTTT
NA	few	TRBV12-5	TRBJ1-2	CASGLAPDTPNYGYTF	TGTGCTAGTGGTTTGGCCCCGGACACGCCTAACTATGGCTACACCTTC
TRBD1	few	TRBV20-1	TRBJ2-4	CSARWYRGRLAKNIQYF	TGCAGTGCTAGATGGTACAGGGGTCGCTTAGCCAAAAACATTCAGTACTTC
NA	few	TRBV10-3	TRBJ2-7	CAISEGWQGSGEQYF	TGTGCCATCAGTGAGGGATGGCAGGGATCAGGCGAGCAGTACTTC
NA	few	TRBV11-2	TRBJ1-1	CASSLDWGTEAFF	TGTGCCAGCAGCTTAGATTGGGGTACTGAAGCTTTCTTT
NA	few	TRBV4-1	TRBJ1-6	CASSQGPGLLSPLHF	TGCGCCAGCAGCCAAGGGCCGGGGTTGTTGTCACCCCTCCACTTT
TRBD2	many	TRBV5-1	TRBJ2-1	CASSFAGGGDEQFF	TGCGCCAGCAGCTTTGCGGGGGGTGGAGATGAGCAGTTCTTC